This T cell receptor (beta chain) was identified during a study of OX40 agonist ivuxolimab in advanced cancers. This CDR3 comprises 14 residues. CDR1 is LNHDA, CDR2 SQIVND, per germline (reference sequence). V shed 7 bases, J shed 5 bases, and the junction held 5 bases outside the gene matches. Data came from immunoSEQ multiplex PCR; TCRdb stores just in-frame clones and leaves some out. This table holds tens of thousands of clones, 75% to 95% found once. The sequences come from CD4+ or CD8+ T cells sorted from blood, collected in a trial of the OX40 agonist ivuxolimab. V and J are TRBV19 and TRBJ2-2, with 9 bases identical to TRBD1. The clonotype comes from an adult with an advanced solid tumor such as melanoma, head and neck, liver or kidney cancer. CDR3 sequence (DNA): TGTGCCAGTATGGACAGGGGTTTAACCGGGGAGCTGTTTTTT. Protein product: CASMDRGLTGELFF. Based on the CDR3 plus reference TRBV19 and TRBJ2-2, the full variable domain is DGGITQSPKYLFRKEGQNVTLSCEQNLNHDAMYWYRQDPGQGLRLIYYSQIVNDFQKGDIAEGYSVSREKKESFPLTVTSAQKNPTAFYLCASMDRGLTGELFFGEGSRLTVL.